These 12 T cell receptor beta chains were sequenced from one sample in a study of blood T cells in healthy people across ages. Primed by a sample-barcoded 5' primer and a J-beta primer mix, a second PCR proceeded for about 6 to 12 cycles. TCRdb passed the 5' RACE reads through MiXCR, listing each CDR3 protein once. The data hold 1.5 million to 2 million distinct CDR3 sequences, with roughly 30% observed a single time. Sequencing used blood. Source of these receptors: a woman aged 25-40 years in good health.

This clonotype was seen a few times. This chain connects TRBV6-2 or TRBV6-3 to TRBJ2-1, with 9 bases aligning to TRBD2. Unmatched junction bases numbered 12, after V lost 7 bases and J lost 8 bases. The germline V gene has CDR1 MNHEY and CDR2 SVGEGT. The CDR3 has 15 residues. Here the CDR3 DNA reads TGTGCCAGCAACCTTGAGGGACTAGCCCCGCATGAGCAGTTCTTC. This translates into CASNLEGLAPHEQFF.

The V gene is TRBV7-2, the J gene TRBJ1-2, with TRBD1 matching 12 bases. Germline CDR1 reads SGHTA; CDR2 reads FQGNSA. CDR3 length: 14 amino acids. With 5 bases clipped from V and 8 bases from J, the junction kept 6 bases outside the gene matches. CDR3 residues: CASSPGTGGLGYTF. DNA for the CDR3: TGTGCCAGCAGCCCTGGGACAGGGGGCTTAGGCTACACCTTC.

A note on this clonotype: This is likely a read error, given that the CDR3 carries no conserved phenylalanine or tryptophan at its end. The chain carries TRBV20-1 and TRBJ2-3; unclear D gene. Germline V lookup: CDR1 DFQATT, CDR2 SNEGSKA (reference sequence). The CDR3 is 14 residues long. V was clipped by 3 bases and J by 0 bases, with 10 bases between them. CDR3 in amino acids: CSASRMTSTDTQYL. CDR3 DNA: TGCAGTGCTAGTAGGATGACTAGCACAGATACGCAGTATTTA.

The gene calls are TRBV15 and TRBJ2-3; 15 positions agree with TRBD2. The CDR3 runs 16 residues. The V and J ends lost 5 bases and 7 bases, in that order; junction bases with no gene match: 7. Germline CDR1 LNHNV, CDR2 YYDKDF (reference sequence). CDR3 nucleotide sequence: TGTGCCACCAGCGAAGGGACTAGCGGGGGGATGTATACGCAGTATTTT. It is translated as CATSEGTSGGMYTQYF.

This chain connects TRBV7-9 to TRBJ2-5; possibly TRBD2 for D (6 bases). The DNA end favors TRBJ2-7, so the J call may be wrong. The CDR3 covers 16 residues. Germline lookup yields CDR1 SEHNR and CDR2 FQNEAQ (reference sequence). The CDR3 reads CASSLFSLAGKNEQYF. Written as DNA, the CDR3 is TGTGCCAGCAGCTTATTCAGTCTGGCGGGAAAGAACGAGCAGTACTTC.

This clonotype has just a few counts. The rearrangement links TRBV11-2 to TRBJ2-4; weak D call: TRBD1 (6 bases). This CDR3 has 13 amino acids. Germline V gene sequence: CDR1 SGHAT, CDR2 FQNNGV. Deletions cut 4 bases from V and 13 bases from J, with 17 bases between. Here the CDR3 reads CASSSRLNREQYF. CDR3 coding DNA: TGTGCCAGCAGCTCGCGACTAAACAGGGAGCAGTACTTC.

In the case of this clonotype: This may stem from a read error, because a much larger clone lies one nucleotide away. V gene TRBV10-3 combines with J gene TRBJ2-4; 8 nucleotides match TRBD1. The end of the DNA aligns better with TRBJ2-7, so the J call may be wrong. CDR1 is ENHRY, CDR2 SYGVKD, per germline. The CDR3 contains 14 residues. The CDR3 protein is CAIRGGQEANEQYF. CDR3 nucleotides: TGTGCCATCAGGGGGGGACAGGAGGCGAACGAGCAGTACTTC.

This clonotype was seen more than once but under ten times. As DNA, the CDR3 is TGCAGCGTCATACAGGGGGCTGAGACTGAAGCTTTCTTT. Amino acid sequence: CSVIQGAETEAFF. The chain employs TRBV29-1 and TRBJ1-1, with 9 nucleotides matching TRBD1. This CDR3 has 13 residues. Germline values: CDR1 SQVTM, CDR2 ANQGSEA. The V gene end was trimmed by 6 bases and the J gene end by 5 bases; junction bases not matched to a gene: 7.

This chain connects TRBV6-5 to TRBJ2-7; 8 bases are shared with TRBD1. J lost 5 bases, V lost 2 bases, and 5 bases had no gene match. The CDR3 has 14 residues. Germline V gene sequence: CDR1 MNHEY, CDR2 SVGAGI. The CDR3, as DNA: TGTGCCAGCAGTTACGCCAGGGGGCTTGACGAGCAGTACTTC. Translating gives CASSYARGLDEQYF.

This clonotype was recorded many times. The V gene is TRBV10-3, the J gene TRBJ2-7, with 7 bases that match TRBD1. Germline lookup yields CDR1 ENHRY and CDR2 SYGVKD. This CDR3 is 13 amino acids long. With 5 bases clipped from V and 4 bases from J, the junction kept 5 bases outside the gene matches. In DNA form, the CDR3 reads TGTGCCATCAGTCGGGACAGCCAGTACGAGCAGTACTTC. Translating gives CAISRDSQYEQYF.

The V call is TRBV7-2, the J call TRBJ2-7; D is perhaps TRBD1 (6 bases). The CDR3 is 15 residues long. The germline V and J ends were trimmed by 5 bases and 2 bases, with 16 bases remaining between them. Germline V gives CDR1 SGHTA, CDR2 FQGNSA. The CDR3 loop reads CASSQGQHPTYEQYF. Here the CDR3 DNA reads TGTGCCAGCAGCCAAGGACAGCACCCGACCTACGAGCAGTACTTC.

CDR3 nucleotide sequence: TGTGCCAGCAGTCGGACAGTTGATCAGCCCCAGCATTTT. Protein: CASSRTVDQPQHF. This chain links TRBV6-2 or TRBV6-3 with TRBJ1-5; D might be TRBD1 (6 bases). CDR3 length equals 13 residues. Germline V gene data show CDR1 as MNHEY and CDR2 as SVGEGT. Trimming removed 5 bases at V and 5 bases at J, with 10 bases between.